Listed here is a single T cell receptor beta chain. Its antigen remains undetermined. No quality values exist for individual bases; no much larger clone is one base distant. The data derive from a study of Ad26.COV2.S vaccination and SARS-CoV-2 variants (dated by TCRdb to the early 2020s). Looking at the study overall: TCRbeta repertoire sequencing was used to assess the specificity and breadth of SARS-CoV-2-reactive T cell receptors after Ad26.COV2.S vaccination. The TCR-sequenced set comprised approximately 32 samples: around 20 Ad26.COV2.S vaccine recipients, 5 placebo recipients and 8 SARS-CoV-2 convalescent individuals.

TCRbeta CDR3 regions were sequenced with the immunoSEQ Assay. After extraction, genomic DNA underwent amplification by bias-controlled multiplex PCR, followed by high-throughput sequencing. Regarding the original processing steps: To quantify the absolute abundance of each unique TCRbeta CDR3 region, sequences were collapsed and filtered. T cell fraction was estimated by normalizing TCRbeta template counts to usable DNA, which was measured by amplifying reference genes present in all nucleated cells. Repertoire TCRs were annotated as SARS-CoV-2-specific when V gene, CDR3 amino acid sequence and J gene were exactly matched to a known reactive TCR set. The reference SARS-CoV-2 TCR set was derived from MIRA and filtered for enrichment in COVID-19-positive ImmuneCODE repertoires, a step that removed public or cross-reactive TCRs. Drawing on the MIRA antigens, annotated TCRs were analysed further at the level of specific ORF or position within ORF. Breadth was defined as the number of annotated unique rearrangements divided by the total number of unique productive rearrangements, and depth was defined as the summed frequency of the annotated unique rearrangements. Two-sided Wilcoxon rank-sum tests were used to compare TCR breadth between groups. What TCRdb holds here is the immuneACCESS table cut down to in-frame rearrangements. Part of the clones is not present; checked against another copy, under half of the missing clones reflect an unresolved V gene, and the others are unexplained. Clone size and the V and J calls come from that table; the DNA yielded D and trimming. Counted in this sample were 120,000 to 150,000 clones; roughly 88% of them appeared once. The ten largest clones add up to 5% of the sample.

The time point label, as the study defines it: individuals recovered from natural SARS-CoV-2 infection. Per the germline V gene, SGHTA is the CDR1 and FQGNSA is the CDR2. The CDR3, cysteine through phenylalanine, is 15 amino acids long. Only the CDR3 DNA stays, 45 bases, in frame from base 1. Germline trimming: 4 bases from V, 6 bases from J; junction bases outside gene matches: 8. General findings and caveats noted by the study authors: Substantial breadth of spike-specific CD8+ and CD4+ T cell responses was reported after vaccination. Vaccine and placebo recipients had comparable non-spike TCR breadth, which fits with the vaccine containing only spike. Higher spike-specific TCR breadth was observed in Ad26.COV2.S recipients than in placebo recipients (P = 0.0014). According to the authors, total T cell responses may have been underestimated by the TCR breadth and depth analyses.

Recombination joined TRBV7-2 with TRBJ2-1; 8 of the junction bases match TRBD2. This clonotype was sampled from a human donor who had recovered from COVID-19. Source: peripheral blood, taken after recovery from COVID-19. The DNA is as follows: TGTGCCAGCAGCTCCCTAGCGGGCAAAAGCAATGAGCAGTTCTTC. Its coded protein is CASSSLAGKSNEQFF.